This entry lists 31 T cell receptor beta chains sequenced from one sample in a study of T-cell reconstitution after alpha-beta-depleted transplantation in children. This sample's TCRbeta library carried unique molecular identifier barcodes. Each CDR3 protein is one row after TCRdb ran MiXCR on the PCR reads. The table records more than 450,000 distinct CDR3 sequences, about a sixth of them present only once. This specimen was PBMCs from the stem cell graft donor, taken from the stem cell graft. The source of these receptors is a human donor who donated a stem cell graft to a child with acute lymphoblastic leukemia.

The CDR3 reads CASSLLQNEQFF. Here the CDR3 DNA reads TGTGCCAGCAGCTTGTTACAAAATGAGCAGTTCTTC. This chain uses TRBV5-5 with TRBJ2-1; D is unresolved. Deletions cut 1 base from V and 7 bases from J, with 6 bases between. CDR1 is SGHKS, CDR2 YYEKEE, per germline (reference sequence). The CDR3 sequence is 12 residues long. The full variable domain, its missing parts supplied by reference TRBV5-5 and TRBJ2-1, is DAGVTQSPTHLIKTRGQQVTLRCSPISGHKSVSWYQQVLGQGPQFIFQYYEKEERGRGNFPDRFSARQFPNYSSELNVNALLLGDSALYLCASSLLQNEQFFGPGTRLTVL.

This chain joins TRBV12-3 or TRBV12-4 and TRBJ1-1, with D hard to call. Between the trimmed V and J ends, which lost 3 bases and 3 bases, there was a span of 17 bases. This CDR3 comprises 16 residues. The CDR3 protein is CASSFPHGNPDTEAFF. The CDR3 bases are TGTGCCAGCAGTTTCCCCCACGGCAACCCCGACACTGAAGCTTTCTTT.

Many counts were recorded for this clonotype. The rearrangement uses TRBV12-3 or TRBV12-4 and TRBJ2-1; D perhaps matches TRBD2 (6 bases). CDR3 length equals 16 residues. Between the trimmed V and J ends, which lost 8 bases and 2 bases, there was a span of 19 bases. The CDR3 DNA sequence: TGTGCCAGCGGGGACTCCTCGGATGGCCCCTACAATGAGCAGTTCTTC. Translation: CASGDSSDGPYNEQFF.

The V call is TRBV12-3 or TRBV12-4, the J call TRBJ2-5; D perhaps matches TRBD1 (6 bases). The CDR3 runs 15 residues. V was trimmed by 2 bases and J by 5 bases, leaving 15 bases between them. Written as DNA, the CDR3 is TGTGCCAGCAGTTTAATAGGGGGTCCTGGGGAGACCCAGTACTTC. Protein product: CASSLIGGPGETQYF.

A few counts support this clonotype. The chain couples TRBV12-3 or TRBV12-4 to TRBJ2-7; TRBD2 matches 11 bases. After removal of 4 bases from V and 5 bases from J, the junction contained 13 bases not matched to a gene. The CDR3 is 17 amino acids. In DNA form, the CDR3 reads TGTGCCAGCAGTTCATCGCTGTGGCTAGCGGGAGGACACGAGCAGTACTTC. This codes for CASSSSLWLAGGHEQYF.

V usage is TRBV20-1 and J usage is TRBJ2-1; D remains ambiguous. The CDR3 covers 11 residues. The germline CDR1 and CDR2 sequences are DFQATT and SNEGSKA (reference sequence). Trimming shortened V by 7 bases and J by 4 bases, and 8 bases separated the two germline ends. In DNA form, the CDR3 reads TGCAGTGGTGGACCTTACAATGAGCAGTTCTTC. This translates into CSGGPYNEQFF.

The genes are TRBV9 and TRBJ1-6; 8 bases match TRBD1. V was pared by 4 bases and J by 11 bases, with 14 bases of the junction left unmatched. Germline V gene lookup returns CDR1 SGDLS and CDR2 YYNGEE. The CDR3 has 16 amino acids. CDR3 amino acids: CASSTGDRPEETPLHF. In nucleotides, the CDR3 is TGTGCCAGCAGCACCGGGGACAGGCCCGAAGAGACACCCCTCCACTTT.

This rearrangement joins TRBV7-6 to TRBJ1-3; D remains ambiguous. Germline CDR1 is SGHVS and CDR2 is FNYEAQ. Trimming took 5 bases from V and 8 from J, leaving 19 bases between them. The CDR3 has 15 residues. The CDR3 DNA reads TGTGCCAGCAGCGCGAGGATGTGGGGTAGAGACACCATATATTTT. Translating it yields CASSARMWGRDTIYF.

The J gene is TRBJ2-2, the V gene TRBV5-8; possibly TRBD2 for D (6 bases). This CDR3 region has 16 residues. Germline V gene data show CDR1 as SGHTS and CDR2 as YDEGEE. V was trimmed by 4 bases and J by 1 base, leaving 14 bases between them. This CDR3 is CASSPYGRRNTGELFF. The CDR3 DNA is TGTGCCAGCAGCCCATACGGGAGAAGGAACACCGGGGAGCTGTTTTTT.

The table lists this clonotype with a few counts. The chain has TRBV5-1 and TRBJ1-2; TRBD1 agrees at 10 bases. The V gene end was trimmed by 1 base and the J gene end by 0 bases; junction bases not matched to a gene: 6. This CDR3 is built from 17 residues. CDR1 is SGHRS and CDR2 is YFSETQ in the germline V gene. The CDR3, as DNA: TGCGCCAGCAGCTTGTGGACAGGGGGGGATTCTAACTATGGCTACACCTTC. Its translation is CASSLWTGGDSNYGYTF.

In this sample, this clonotype turned up a few times. The V and J genes are TRBV24-1 and TRBJ1-2, with D unresolved. The CDR3 is 12 residues long. Germline loops: CDR1 KGHDR, CDR2 SFDVKD. Trimming stripped 4 bases from V and 10 bases from J, with 12 bases between. CDR3 region: CATSDSGDDYTF. Written as DNA, the CDR3 is TGTGCCACCAGTGACTCAGGTGATGACTACACCTTC.

This rearrangement joins TRBV7-3 to TRBJ2-1; 8 positions agree with TRBD2. The J segment lost 12 bases and the V segment lost 2 bases, leaving 6 bases of the junction unmatched. The germline V gene encodes CDR1 SGHTA and CDR2 FQGTGA. CDR3 length equals 13 residues. The CDR3 nucleotides are TGTGCCAGCAGCTTAGGATCTCGGGAGGGGCAGTTCTTC. It yields the protein CASSLGSREGQFF.

The rearrangement uses TRBV20-1 and TRBJ2-1; D might be TRBD1 or TRBD2, each matching 6 bases. V lost 6 bases and J 7 bases, leaving 19 bases between the germline ends. This CDR3 has 14 amino acids. CDR1 and CDR2 from the germline V gene are DFQATT and SNEGSKA (reference sequence). CDR3 DNA sequence: TGCAGTGCCCTGACTAGTGCGAGGGGGAATGAGCAGTTCTTC. Amino acids: CSALTSARGNEQFF.

The rearrangement uses TRBV9 and TRBJ2-1; 15 bases are shared with TRBD2. CDR3 length equals 19 residues. CDR1 is SGDLS, CDR2 YYNGEE, per germline. Trimming took 2 bases from V and 0 from J; bases not matched to a gene: 6. The CDR3 here is CASSVGTSGRSSSYNEQFF. The CDR3 DNA follows: TGTGCCAGCAGCGTCGGGACTAGCGGGAGGTCGAGCTCCTACAATGAGCAGTTCTTC.

The V and J genes are TRBV4-1 and TRBJ2-7, with no clear D. V was shortened by 0 bases and J by 7 bases, with 13 bases between the two germline ends. Germline CDR1 reads MGHRA; CDR2 reads YSYEKL. This CDR3 spans 14 amino acids. The CDR3 DNA is TGCGCCAGCAGCCAAGATGGGGAAATGGGGGAGCAGTACTTC. This sequence encodes CASSQDGEMGEQYF.

The chain combines TRBV20-1 with TRBJ2-7, with 10 nucleotides matching TRBD2. Germline V gene sequence: CDR1 DFQATT, CDR2 SNEGSKA (reference sequence). CDR3 size: 15 residues. The V gene end was trimmed by 0 bases and the J gene end by 3 bases; junction bases not matched to a gene: 5. The DNA of the CDR3 is TGCAGTGCTAGAGATGGGTGGACTAGCGGCTACGAGCAGTACTTC. It specifies CSARDGWTSGYEQYF.

The chain couples TRBV7-8 to TRBJ2-7, with D maybe TRBD1 (7 bases). CDR1 and CDR2 from the germline V gene are SGHVS and FQNEAQ. The V and J ends lost 8 bases and 3 bases respectively, with 14 bases between them. CDR3 length equals 13 residues. The CDR3, as DNA: TGTGCCAGCCGCCGACAGGGAGGCTACGAGCAGTACTTC. The encoded protein is CASRRQGGYEQYF.

This chain uses TRBV5-1 with TRBJ1-4, with D hard to call. V was cut by 0 bases and J by 2 bases, with 11 bases left in between. Germline assignment: CDR1 SGHRS and CDR2 YFSETQ. The CDR3 runs to 16 residues. Here the CDR3 reads CASSLGLGVTNEKLFF. In DNA, the CDR3 is TGCGCCAGCAGCTTGGGGTTAGGAGTCACTAATGAAAAACTGTTTTTT.

DNA for the CDR3: TGTGCCAGCAGCCCACAGGCCTCTGGAAACACCATATATTTT. As protein: CASSPQASGNTIYF. J is TRBJ1-3 and V is TRBV11-2; a possible D gene is TRBD1 (5 bases). CDR1 SGHAT and CDR2 FQNNGV come from the germline V gene. Trimming pared 5 bases from V and 0 bases from J, leaving 8 bases between. This CDR3 is built from 14 residues.

This clonotype occurred a few times. The J gene is TRBJ2-5, the V gene TRBV3-1, with D hard to call. Germline CDR1 LGHDT, CDR2 YNNKEL (reference sequence). Trimming pared 2 bases from V and 0 bases from J, leaving 13 bases between. This CDR3 spans 16 amino acids. CDR3 coding DNA: TGTGCCAGCAGCCAACGGGCAGAGACGTACCAAGAGACCCAGTACTTC. Translation gives CASSQRAETYQETQYF.

V and J are TRBV6-5 and TRBJ2-5; no firm D call. The CDR3 is made up of 15 amino acids. Germline lookup yields CDR1 MNHEY and CDR2 SVGAGI. The V end was cut by 0 bases, the J end by 5 bases, with 13 bases between. CDR3 sequence: CASSYSGGEGETQYF. The DNA of the CDR3 is TGTGCCAGCAGTTACTCGGGTGGGGAAGGCGAGACCCAGTACTTC.

The V call is TRBV5-1, the J call TRBJ1-1; D uncertain. Germline V gene sequence: CDR1 SGHRS, CDR2 YFSETQ. V shed 0 bases and J shed 5 bases, with 14 bases lying between them. CDR3 length equals 15 residues. The CDR3 region has the DNA TGCGCCAGCAGCTTGGCCGATTGGGCTGGGACTGAAGCTTTCTTT. Its translation is CASSLADWAGTEAFF.

This clonotype was recorded many times. The rearrangement links TRBV18 to TRBJ2-3; D not resolved. V was cut by 5 bases and J by 0 bases, with 3 bases left in between. Germline V CDR1 and CDR2: KGHSH, LQKENI. The length of the CDR3 is 12 residues. The CDR3 is CASSASTDTQYF. The CDR3 DNA reads TGTGCCAGCTCAGCCAGCACAGATACGCAGTATTTT. The variable domain in full, with the rest retrieved from reference TRBV18 and TRBJ2-3, is NAGVMQNPRHLVRRRGQEARLRCSPMKGHSHVYWYRQLPEEGLKFMVYLQKENIIDESGMPKERFSAEFPKEGPSILRIQQVVRGDSAAYFCASSASTDTQYFGPGTRLTVL.

This clonotype appeared a few times. Here the CDR3 reads CASSQRLGPYNEQFF. CDR3 DNA: TGCGCCAGCAGCCAACGACTTGGTCCTTACAATGAGCAGTTCTTC. The rearrangement uses TRBV5-1 and TRBJ2-1, with D hard to call. Germline V lookup: CDR1 SGHRS, CDR2 YFSETQ. V lost 4 bases and J lost 4, with 15 bases in between. This CDR3 has 15 amino acids.

This clonotype was found a few times. The V and J genes are TRBV7-3 and TRBJ2-3; D is undetermined. Germline CDR1 SGHTA, CDR2 FQGTGA. Trimming removed 3 bases from V and 5 bases from J, with 12 bases in between. This CDR3 spans 14 amino acids. The CDR3 nucleotides read TGTGCCAGCAGCTTGGACGGGCCCTTAGATACGCAGTATTTT. Translating gives CASSLDGPLDTQYF. Complete variable domain (other parts from reference TRBV7-3 and TRBJ2-3): GAGVSQTPSNKVTEKGKYVELRCDPISGHTALYWYRQSLGQGPEFLIYFQGTGAADDSGLPNDRFFAVRPEGSVSTLKIQRTERGDSAVYLCASSLDGPLDTQYFGPGTRLTVL.

This clonotype was observed a handful of times. This rearrangement joins TRBV5-5 to TRBJ2-5; D may be TRBD2 (6 bases). CDR1 is SGHKS, CDR2 YYEKEE, per germline (reference sequence). Trimming cost V 1 base and J 5 bases, with 15 bases left between them. This CDR3 is 15 amino acids long. Here the CDR3 reads CASSLLSPSEETQYF. CDR3 in DNA: TGTGCCAGCAGCTTGTTATCTCCTAGCGAGGAGACCCAGTACTTC.

In its sample, this clonotype was seen a few times. The V gene is TRBV6-2 or TRBV6-3, the J gene TRBJ1-2; perhaps TRBD1 as D (5 bases). Germline assignment: CDR1 MNHEY and CDR2 SVGEGT. This CDR3 is built from 16 residues. The V end was cut by 7 bases, the J end by 6 bases, with 24 bases between. CDR3 sequence reads: CASTIPYDSHGDGYTF. For the CDR3, the DNA is TGTGCCAGCACCATACCTTACGACAGTCACGGGGATGGCTACACCTTC.

This clonotype was observed a few times. V and J are TRBV5-1 and TRBJ2-5; D call uncertain. Trimming left V 6 bases short and J 4 bases short, with 16 bases between. This CDR3 has 14 amino acids. From germline, CDR1 is SGHRS and CDR2 YFSETQ. CDR3 loop: CASTKLVGGETQYF. CDR3 bases: TGCGCCAGCACCAAACTGGTCGGTGGAGAGACCCAGTACTTC.

CDR3: CASTTGLYGYTF. As DNA, the CDR3 is TGTGCCAGCACAACAGGGCTCTATGGCTACACCTTC. The chain employs TRBV12-3 or TRBV12-4 and TRBJ1-2; D may be TRBD1 (6 bases). The CDR3 sequence is 12 residues long. Trimming cost V 7 bases and J 4 bases, with 10 bases left between them.

In its sample, this clonotype was seen a few times. This rearrangement joins TRBV12-3 or TRBV12-4 to TRBJ1-3, with TRBD1 identical over 7 bases. The CDR3 length is 15 residues. The V segment lost 5 bases and the J segment 2 bases; nucleotides outside the gene matches: 6. CDR3 DNA sequence: TGTGCCAGCAGTACTCCAGGGGGGACTGGAAACACCATATATTTT. It is translated as CASSTPGGTGNTIYF.

The table lists this clonotype with a few counts. The V and J genes are TRBV6-5 and TRBJ2-7, with D hard to call. Germline V gene sequence: CDR1 MNHEY, CDR2 SVGAGI. The V and J ends lost 0 bases and 1 base respectively, with 7 bases between them. CDR3 length: 14 residues. The CDR3 DNA follows: TGTGCCAGCAGTTACTCGGAGTTGTCCTACGAGCAGTACTTC. Translating it yields CASSYSELSYEQYF.